This TCR beta chain was sequenced during a study of T-cell memory formation after mild COVID-19. Findings and caveats of the study: Day 15 to 85 contracting clones showed balanced CD4/CD8; later expanders leaned CD4+. The study detected some responding clones in pre-infection memory, suggesting cross-reactive memory joined. Contracting CD8+ clones were enriched in EMRA, CD4+ mainly in CM and EM. Confirmation was lacking for SARS-CoV-2 specificity of second-wave clones that peaked on day 37.

TCRdb analysed the 5' RACE reads with MiXCR anew, one entry per CDR3 protein. Of more than 150,000 distinct CDR3 sequences listed, 15% to 20% are singletons. Note on this clonotype: Its antigen is as yet unknown.

This CDR3 region has 14 residues. Germline V gene data show CDR1 as SGHRS and CDR2 as YFSETQ. V lost 2 bases, J lost 2 bases, and 1 base stayed unmatched. The source is a man younger than 30 who had mild COVID-19 (a few samples of this study predate the infection). Cell type and time point are not known. The V and J genes are TRBV5-1 and TRBJ1-2; TRBD1 aligns across 9 bases. Sequenced material: PBMCs or a T cell subset sorted from them (not recorded which). For the CDR3, the DNA is TGCGCCAGCAGCTTTGGGACAGGGAACTATGGCTACACCTTC. Translation gives CASSFGTGNYGYTF.